This TCR beta chain was retrieved from a study of CD8+ T cells in alopecia areata (dated by TCRdb to the late 2010s). Some background on the complete study: The treated patients took part in an open-label pilot trial in which moderate-to-severe alopecia areata was treated with oral tofacitinib at 5 to 10 mg twice daily. TCRbeta CDR3 regions were amplified by immunoSEQ multiplex PCR with 35 Vbeta forward and 13 Jbeta reverse primers. Scalp tissue and sorted CD4+ and CD8+ peripheral blood T cells from patchy and totalis/universalis alopecia areata patients and from healthy controls were covered by human TCRbeta sequencing. The RNA source kit depended on sample type: the PAXgene miRNA kit for fixed scalp, the miRNeasy kit for PBMCs, and the RNeasy kit for mouse skin. In both human patients and the C3H/HeJ mouse model, the study applied high-throughput TCRbeta sequencing to look at T cell clonal expansion in alopecia areata. Patients stayed on tofacitinib for 6 to 18 months and then had 6 months of follow-up off drug so that delayed response and recurrence could be assessed. Patients on tofacitinib were biopsied at baseline and after 4 and 24 weeks of treatment, and several of the patients also had a later scalp biopsy. Clonality in the scalp was compared among normal scalp (n=4), patchy alopecia areata scalp (n=8), and alopecia totalis/universalis scalp (n=8).

The time point label on this specimen signifies: baseline before oral tofacitinib. Lesional scalp punch biopsies and peripheral blood were obtained from alopecia areata patients. PBMCs were separated by density centrifugation and stained for CD3, CD4 and CD8, after which CD4+ and CD8+ T cells were sorted on a FACSAria. The junction shows trimming of 0 bases on V and 3 bases on J, plus 8 bases between the germline ends. The germline V gene yields ENHRY for CDR1 and SYGVKD for CDR2. Reading from cysteine to phenylalanine, the CDR3 counts 14 amino acids. Left in the record is the CDR3 DNA by itself, 42 bases read in frame from the first base. With respect to this clone: Its antigen is unknown. No much larger clonotype is one base removed from it; base qualities were not supplied.

On the study overall, not on this receptor specifically: Compared with normal scalp, lesional scalp had higher clonality and more expanded CD8+ clones, particularly in alopecia totalis/universalis, a pattern that suggests antigenic drive. Compared with mice, TCR sequences shared between patients were less clear, possibly partly because of HLA diversity across the patient population. Unlike mouse skin, which is dominated by gammadelta T cells, normal human skin has resident alphabeta T cells that are also sequenced, and this complicates analysis of the scalp TCR repertoire.

The receptor library was made with the immunoSEQ multiplex PCR assay. RNA was extracted from all samples and reverse transcribed into cDNA, which served as template for TCR sequencing. First-strand cDNA was synthesized with SuperScript III using a 2:1 mix of oligo-dT and random hexamers. Amplification bias was assessed with a synthetic immune receptor repertoire, and residual bias was removed computationally. As for the original processing: Raw reads were preprocessed to remove errors, and CDR3 was defined according to IMGT conventions as the region from the conserved cysteine to phenylalanine. Clonality was calculated as 1 minus Shannon entropy normalized by log2 of the number of productive unique TCRs. CD4 or CD8 identity of scalp clones was inferred by cross-referencing scalp TCRbeta sequences with sorted blood CD4 and CD8 repertoires. TCRdb obtained this table from immuneACCESS and retained in-frame rearrangements with V and J assigned. These tables miss some clones; where compared with another copy, unresolved V genes account for less than half of the shortfall, and the remainder is unexplained. V, J and clone size are taken as reported in that table, and D and trimming were inferred from the DNA itself. The sample data list 160,000 or so clones, and 40% to 65% of these were observed just once. Of the sample, roughly 19% is held by the ten largest clones.

This chain joins TRBV10-3 to TRBJ1-1, and perhaps TRBD1 as D gene, on 5 matching bases. The material sequenced was CD8+ T cells sorted from blood, taken at week 0. This TCR came from a human donor with alopecia areata. The DNA sequence is given as TGTGCCATCAGTGAGTCTCGGGGGGACACTGAAGCTTTCTTT. This sequence encodes CAISESRGDTEAFF.